This T cell receptor (beta chain) emerged from a study of technical replicates of blood from a handful of donors. Assay: immunoSEQ multiplex PCR; the TCRdb copy retains only in-frame clones and omits some. The table shows approximately 88,000 clones, with around 94% occurring only once. The CDR3 spans 11 residues. Per germline, CDR1 SEHNR and CDR2 FQNEAQ (reference sequence). The V and J ends lost 2 bases and 8 bases respectively, with 6 bases between them. Sequenced sample: T cells isolated from PBMCs. The TCR was taken from a human donor in good health. This chain connects TRBV7-9 to TRBJ1-2; no clear D gene. CDR3 residues: CASSLTRGYTF. DNA for the CDR3: TGTGCCAGCAGCTTAACGAGGGGCTACACCTTC.